What follows are 3 T cell receptor beta chains derived from one specimen sequenced in a study of blood T cell repertoires in COVID-19. Libraries were prepared by immunoSEQ multiplex PCR; TCRdb keeps only in-frame clonotypes and omits some of them. The sample has some 530,000 clones, 75% to 90% seen once. The sample was peripheral blood. All receptors derive from a human donor in a cohort sampled during active COVID-19.

This clone has just one count. V gene TRBV15 combines with J gene TRBJ2-3; 16 nucleotides align to TRBD2. The length of the CDR3 is 19 residues. Germline assignment: CDR1 LNHNV and CDR2 YYDKDF (reference sequence). Trimming removed 4 bases from V and 7 bases from J; junction bases left unmatched: 14. CDR3 sequence: CATSKETLGLAGGPHTQYF. The CDR3 nucleotides are TGTGCCACCAGCAAAGAAACACTGGGACTAGCGGGAGGGCCGCATACGCAGTATTTT.

A note on this clone: The same CDR3 also results from other DNA sequences found in this sample. The chain carries TRBV30 and TRBJ1-1; D might be TRBD1 (5 bases). The V and J ends lost 0 bases and 5 bases respectively, with 10 bases between them. Germline CDR1 GTSNPN, CDR2 SVGIG (reference sequence). The CDR3 extends over 13 amino acids. The CDR3 DNA reads as TGTGCCTGGAGTGTACCCGGGGGAACTGAAGCTTTCTTT. Protein: CAWSVPGGTEAFF.

J is TRBJ2-7 and V is TRBV27, with TRBD2 identical over 13 bases. Looked up from germline, CDR1 is MNHEY and CDR2 is SMNVEV (reference sequence). V lost 5 bases to trimming and J lost 2 bases; unmatched junction nucleotides: 3. This CDR3 has 15 amino acids. The CDR3 nucleotides are TGTGCCAGCAGTCGGACTAGCGGGAGTACCTACGAGCAGTACTTC. It encodes CASSRTSGSTYEQYF.